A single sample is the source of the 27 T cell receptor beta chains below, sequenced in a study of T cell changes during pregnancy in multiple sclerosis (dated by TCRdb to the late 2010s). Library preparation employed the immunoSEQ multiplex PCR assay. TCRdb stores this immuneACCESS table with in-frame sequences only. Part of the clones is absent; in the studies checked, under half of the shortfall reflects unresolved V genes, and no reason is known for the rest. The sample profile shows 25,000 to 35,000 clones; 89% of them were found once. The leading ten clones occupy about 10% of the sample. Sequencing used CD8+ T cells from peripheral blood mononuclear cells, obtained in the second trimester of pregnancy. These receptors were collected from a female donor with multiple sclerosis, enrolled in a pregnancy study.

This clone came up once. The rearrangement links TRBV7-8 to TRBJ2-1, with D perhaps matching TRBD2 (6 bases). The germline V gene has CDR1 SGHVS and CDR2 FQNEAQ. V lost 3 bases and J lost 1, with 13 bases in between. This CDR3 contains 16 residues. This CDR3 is CASSFLPGGSYNEQFF. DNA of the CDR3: TGTGCCAGCAGCTTCTTGCCCGGGGGTTCCTACAATGAGCAGTTCTTC.

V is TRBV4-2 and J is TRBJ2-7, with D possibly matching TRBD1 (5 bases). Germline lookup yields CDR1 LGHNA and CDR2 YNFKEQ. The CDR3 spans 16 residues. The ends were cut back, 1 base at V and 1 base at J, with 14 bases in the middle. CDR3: CASSQVWQGRSYEQYF. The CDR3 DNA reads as TGTGCCAGCAGCCAAGTGTGGCAGGGAAGGTCCTACGAGCAGTACTTC.

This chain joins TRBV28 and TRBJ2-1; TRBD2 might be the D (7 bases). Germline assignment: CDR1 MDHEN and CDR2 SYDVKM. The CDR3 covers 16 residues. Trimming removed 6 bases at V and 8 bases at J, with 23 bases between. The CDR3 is CASRPRGLPGGDEQFF. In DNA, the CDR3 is TGTGCCAGCAGGCCCCGGGGACTGCCGGGGGGCGATGAGCAGTTCTTC.

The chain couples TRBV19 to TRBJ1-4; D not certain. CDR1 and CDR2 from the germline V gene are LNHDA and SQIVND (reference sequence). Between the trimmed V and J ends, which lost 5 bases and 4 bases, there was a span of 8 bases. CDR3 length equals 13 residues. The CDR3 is CASSDQINEKLFF. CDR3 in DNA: TGTGCCAGTAGTGATCAGATTAATGAAAAACTGTTTTTT.

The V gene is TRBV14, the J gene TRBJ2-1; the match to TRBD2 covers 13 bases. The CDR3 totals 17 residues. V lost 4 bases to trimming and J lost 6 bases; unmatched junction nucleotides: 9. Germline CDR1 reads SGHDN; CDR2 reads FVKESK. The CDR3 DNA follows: TGTGCCAGCAGCCTCGCTCTCACTAGCGGGAGGGCCAATGAGCAGTTCTTC. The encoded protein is CASSLALTSGRANEQFF.

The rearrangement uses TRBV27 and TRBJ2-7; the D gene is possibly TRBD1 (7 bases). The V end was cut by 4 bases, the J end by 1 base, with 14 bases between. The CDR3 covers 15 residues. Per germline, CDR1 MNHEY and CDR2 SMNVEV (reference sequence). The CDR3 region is CASSSAGGTSYEQYF. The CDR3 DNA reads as TGTGCCAGCAGTTCAGCAGGGGGGACGTCCTACGAGCAGTACTTC.

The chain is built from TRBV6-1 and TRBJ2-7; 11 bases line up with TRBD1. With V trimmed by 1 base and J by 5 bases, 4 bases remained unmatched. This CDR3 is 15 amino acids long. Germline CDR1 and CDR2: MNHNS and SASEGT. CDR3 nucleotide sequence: TGTGCCAGCAGTGAAGGGGGGACAGGGGGACACGAGCAGTACTTC. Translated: CASSEGGTGGHEQYF.

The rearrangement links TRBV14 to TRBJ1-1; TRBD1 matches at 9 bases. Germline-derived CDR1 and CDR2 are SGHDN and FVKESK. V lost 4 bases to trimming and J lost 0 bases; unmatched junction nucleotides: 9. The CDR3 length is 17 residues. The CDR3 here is CASSPWGTGSLNTEAFF. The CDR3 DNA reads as TGTGCCAGCAGCCCTTGGGGGACAGGGTCCCTGAACACTGAAGCTTTCTTT.

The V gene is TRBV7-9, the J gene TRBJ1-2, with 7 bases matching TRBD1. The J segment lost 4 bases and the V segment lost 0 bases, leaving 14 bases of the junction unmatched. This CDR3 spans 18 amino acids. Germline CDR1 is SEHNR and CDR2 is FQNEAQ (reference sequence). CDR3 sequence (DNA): TGTGCCAGCAGCTTAGCGCGGGACAGTGAGGCCTATTTCTATGGCTACACCTTC. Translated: CASSLARDSEAYFYGYTF.

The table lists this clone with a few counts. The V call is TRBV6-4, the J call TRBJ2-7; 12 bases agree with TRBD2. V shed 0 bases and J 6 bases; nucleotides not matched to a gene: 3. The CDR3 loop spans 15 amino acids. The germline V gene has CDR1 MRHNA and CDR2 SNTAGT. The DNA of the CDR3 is TGTGCCAGCAGTGACTCGACTAGCGGGAGTGGCGAGCAGTACTTC. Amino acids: CASSDSTSGSGEQYF.

CDR3 residues: CASSELAGGDTQYF. Here the CDR3 DNA reads TGTGCCAGCAGTGAACTAGCGGGGGGAGATACGCAGTATTTT. V gene TRBV6-1 combines with J gene TRBJ2-3; 11 bases align to TRBD2. The CDR3 length is 14 residues. The ends lost 2 bases at V and 5 bases at J; junction bases unmatched: 0. Germline V lookup: CDR1 MNHNS, CDR2 SASEGT.

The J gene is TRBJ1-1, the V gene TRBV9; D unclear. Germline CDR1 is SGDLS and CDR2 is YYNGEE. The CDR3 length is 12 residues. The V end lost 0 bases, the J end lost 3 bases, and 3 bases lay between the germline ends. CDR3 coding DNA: TGTGCCAGCAGCGTAGCGGACACTGAAGCTTTCTTT. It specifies CASSVADTEAFF.

The DNA of the CDR3 is TGTGCCAGCAGTTACGGAAGACCCAGGGCCTCCTACGAGCAGTACTTC. It translates to CASSYGRPRASYEQYF. The J gene is TRBJ2-7, the V gene TRBV6-6, with D tentatively TRBD1 (5 bases). Germline V gene sequence: CDR1 MNHNY, CDR2 SVGAGI (reference sequence). Deletions cut 2 bases from V and 0 bases from J, with 14 bases between. The CDR3 has 16 amino acids.

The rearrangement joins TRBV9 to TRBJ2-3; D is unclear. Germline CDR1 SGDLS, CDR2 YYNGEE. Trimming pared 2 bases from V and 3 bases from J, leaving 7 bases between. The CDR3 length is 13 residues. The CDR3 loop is CASSVGLTDTQYF. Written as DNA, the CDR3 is TGTGCCAGCAGCGTTGGGCTGACAGATACGCAGTATTTT.

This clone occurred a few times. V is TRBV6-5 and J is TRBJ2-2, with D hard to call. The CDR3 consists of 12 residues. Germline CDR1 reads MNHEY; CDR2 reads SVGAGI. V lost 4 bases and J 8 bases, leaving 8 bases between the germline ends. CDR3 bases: TGTGCCAGCAGTTCCCCCCCAGGGGAGCTGTTTTTT. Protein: CASSSPPGELFF.

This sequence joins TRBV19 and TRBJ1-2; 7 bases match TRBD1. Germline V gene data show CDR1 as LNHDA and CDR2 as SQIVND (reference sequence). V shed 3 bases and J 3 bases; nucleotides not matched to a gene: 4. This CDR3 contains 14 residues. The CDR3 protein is CASSIKGADYGYTF. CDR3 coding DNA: TGTGCCAGTAGTATCAAGGGGGCGGACTATGGCTACACCTTC.

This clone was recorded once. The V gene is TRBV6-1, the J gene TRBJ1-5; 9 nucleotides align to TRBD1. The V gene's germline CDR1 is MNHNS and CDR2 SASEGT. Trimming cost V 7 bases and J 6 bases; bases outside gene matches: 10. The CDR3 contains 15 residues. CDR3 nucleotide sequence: TGTGCCAGCAATGGATTACAGGGGGCAAGTCAGCCCCAGCATTTT. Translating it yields CASNGLQGASQPQHF.

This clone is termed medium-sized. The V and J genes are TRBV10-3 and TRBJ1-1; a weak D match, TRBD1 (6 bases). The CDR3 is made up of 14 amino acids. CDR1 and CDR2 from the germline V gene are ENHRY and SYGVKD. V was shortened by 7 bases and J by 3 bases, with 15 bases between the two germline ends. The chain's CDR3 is CAITRGGPDTEAFF. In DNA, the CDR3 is TGTGCCATCACCCGGGGGGGCCCAGACACTGAAGCTTTCTTT.

The CDR3 nucleotides read TGTGCCAGCAGCGTAGAGGGAGCTCCGACCCCCAATCAGCCCCAGCATTTT. Protein: CASSVEGAPTPNQPQHF. The rearrangement uses TRBV9 and TRBJ1-5, with D unclear. The length of the CDR3 is 17 residues. V was cut by 0 bases and J by 3 bases, with 16 bases left in between. Germline assignment: CDR1 SGDLS and CDR2 YYNGEE.

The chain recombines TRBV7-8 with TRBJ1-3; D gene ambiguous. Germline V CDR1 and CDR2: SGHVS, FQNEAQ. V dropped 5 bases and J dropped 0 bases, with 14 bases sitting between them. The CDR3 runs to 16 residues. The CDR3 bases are TGTGCCAGCAGCCCCCAACGAGCGGTCTCTGGAAACACCATATATTTT. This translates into CASSPQRAVSGNTIYF.

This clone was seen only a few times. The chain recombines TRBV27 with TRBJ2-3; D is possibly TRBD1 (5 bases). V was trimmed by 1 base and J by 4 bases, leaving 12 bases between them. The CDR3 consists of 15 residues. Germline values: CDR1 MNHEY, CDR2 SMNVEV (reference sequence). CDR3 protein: CASSLWTTSADTQYF. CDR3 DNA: TGTGCCAGCAGTTTATGGACAACATCGGCAGATACGCAGTATTTT.

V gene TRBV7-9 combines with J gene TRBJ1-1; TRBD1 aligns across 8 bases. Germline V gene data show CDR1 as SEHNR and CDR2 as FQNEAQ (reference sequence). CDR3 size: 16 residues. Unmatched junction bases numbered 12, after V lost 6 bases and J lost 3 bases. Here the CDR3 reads CASRPDRGARDTEAFF. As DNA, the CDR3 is TGTGCCAGCAGACCCGACAGGGGCGCTAGGGACACTGAAGCTTTCTTT.

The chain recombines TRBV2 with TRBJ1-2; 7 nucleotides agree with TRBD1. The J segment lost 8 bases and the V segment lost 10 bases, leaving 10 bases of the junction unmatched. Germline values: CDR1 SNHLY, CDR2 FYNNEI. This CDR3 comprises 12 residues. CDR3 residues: CANTDRVRGYTF. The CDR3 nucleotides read TGTGCCAATACCGACAGGGTTCGGGGCTACACCTTC.

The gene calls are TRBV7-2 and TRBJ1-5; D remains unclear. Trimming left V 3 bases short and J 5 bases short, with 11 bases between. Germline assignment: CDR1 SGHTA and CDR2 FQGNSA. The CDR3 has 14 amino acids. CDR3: CASSFRGPHQPQHF. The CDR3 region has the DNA TGTGCCAGCAGCTTTCGAGGGCCGCATCAGCCCCAGCATTTT.

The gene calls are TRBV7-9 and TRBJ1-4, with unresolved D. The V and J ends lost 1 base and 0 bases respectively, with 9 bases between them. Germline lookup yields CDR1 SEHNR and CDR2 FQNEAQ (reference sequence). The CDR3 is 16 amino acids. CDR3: CASSLGGKATNEKLFF. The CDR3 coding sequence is TGTGCCAGCAGCTTAGGAGGGAAAGCAACTAATGAAAAACTGTTTTTT.

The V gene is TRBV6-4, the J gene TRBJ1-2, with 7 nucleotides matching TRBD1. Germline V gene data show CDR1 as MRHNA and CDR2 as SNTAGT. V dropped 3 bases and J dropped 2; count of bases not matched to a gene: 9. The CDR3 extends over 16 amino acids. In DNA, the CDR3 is TGTGCCAGCAGTGAAAGGGCCGAGGGACAGAACTATGGCTACACCTTC. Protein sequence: CASSERAEGQNYGYTF.

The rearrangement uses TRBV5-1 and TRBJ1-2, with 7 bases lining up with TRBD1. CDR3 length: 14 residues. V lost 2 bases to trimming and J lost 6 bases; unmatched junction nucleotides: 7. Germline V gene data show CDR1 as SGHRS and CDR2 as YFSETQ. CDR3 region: CASSFDRAGNGYTF. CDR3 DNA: TGCGCCAGCAGCTTCGACAGGGCCGGGAATGGCTACACCTTC.